This paragraph covers one T cell receptor beta chain sequence. This clone's antigen is unknown. Per-base quality was not reported, and no clone a single base away is much larger than it. This specimen comes from a study of cytomegalovirus exposure and HLA in healthy donors (dated 2017 in TCRdb). A note on the overall study: According to a later analysis, one platform produced both the roughly 120 validation repertoires and the 666 repertoires of the first cohort. The study was designed to test whether signatures of past pathogen exposure could be identified by cataloging public T cell receptors. In addition to the first cohort of around 670 subjects, a separate validation cohort of 120 different subjects was used. High-throughput TCR immunosequencing, statistical association of individual TCRs with disease status, and machine learning were combined to predict cytomegalovirus infection status.

To prepare the library, the immunoSEQ multiplex PCR assay was applied. From the authors' description of their analysis: A statistical classification framework was built to diagnose cytomegalovirus status from the catalog of TCR beta chain sequences. TCRdb stores this immuneACCESS table with in-frame sequences only. Part of the clones is absent; in the studies checked, under half of the shortfall reflects unresolved V genes, and no reason is known for the rest. The D gene and trimming were derived from the DNA, and the V and J assignments and clone size from that table. The sample table lists 150,000 to 200,000 clones, around 80% of them with a count of one. The top ten clonotypes cover about 1.2% of the sample. The investigation overall reported the following: The validation cohort had no HLA typing available for a later analysis, so co-occurrence within that cohort was assessed over all 130 or so repertoires. The classifier was reported to diagnose cytomegalovirus status with high specificity and sensitivity in both the original cohort and the validation cohort. The authors suggested that the approach could potentially be generalized to other disease states and immunological phenotypes. Most TCR sequences were observed very rarely across donors, whereas some public TCRs were present in many individuals. In the study, some 160 TCR beta chains were listed as associated with cytomegalovirus. Of the cluster scores, approximately 94% were above 0 in a later analysis, which found that TCRs clustered in the first cohort also tended to co-occur in the 95 to 150 validation repertoires. A few of the identified cytomegalovirus-associated TCR beta chains were confirmed in vitro to be specific for cytomegalovirus antigens.

The donors belonged to the validation cohort of 90 to 150 subjects, which was separate from the 666-subject first cohort. Trimming removed 4 bases from V and 4 bases from J, leaving 16 bases between the germline ends. The germline V gene yields MNHEY for CDR1 and SVGAGI for CDR2. The CDR3 runs 15 amino acids, cysteine and phenylalanine included. The CDR3 DNA has 45 bases and is translated from base 1. This TCR was sampled from a woman in her twenties or thirties in good health and CMV-seronegative. The sequence joins TRBV6-5 to TRBJ1-1; the D region possibly corresponds to TRBD1 (5 bases align). Sequenced sample: PBMCs. This receptor carries the CDR3 CASSSPGGLFTEAFF. The DNA is as follows: TGTGCCAGCAGTTCCCCCGGGGGGTTGTTCACTGAAGCTTTCTTT.